The entry that follows covers one T cell receptor beta chain sequence. Its matching antigen is unknown. These data belong to a study of T-cell memory formation after mild COVID-19. On the study more broadly: In these data, TCR clusters were largely donor specific. Points from the study as a whole: Some SARS-CoV-2-responding clones were already detected in memory before infection. CD4+ contracting clones were found mainly in CM and EM, and CD8+ ones in EMRA.

The V and J ends lost 1 base and 8 bases respectively, with 14 bases between them. CDR1 and CDR2 (germline): LGHNA, YNFKEQ. The CDR3 runs 14 residues. Employing constant-segment primers, 5'RACE generated TCR alpha and TCR beta cDNA libraries bearing sample barcodes and UMIs. From the 5' RACE reads, TCRdb called clonotypes with MiXCR, one entry per CDR3 protein. The table has a few hundred thousand distinct CDR3 sequences, approximately 15% seen once. Input material: PBMCs or a T cell subset sorted from them (not recorded which). This rearrangement joins TRBV4-2 to TRBJ1-2, with a weak D call TRBD1 (6 bases). The source is a young man who had mild COVID-19 (a few samples of this study predate the infection). Cell type and time point are not known. This CDR3 reads CASSQGTGRRGYTF. The CDR3 nucleotides read TGTGCCAGCAGCCAAGGTACAGGGAGGCGCGGCTACACCTTC.